Listed below are T cell receptor beta chains from one sample, sequenced in a study of blood T cell repertoires in COVID-19. Using immunoSEQ multiplex PCR, the repertoire was profiled, and TCRdb retains in-frame clones only, with some absent. Of 200,000 to 300,000 clones detected, approximately 89% appear once; the ten largest clones hold under 2.5%. What was sequenced was PBMCs or T cells enriched from blood (not recorded which). The receptors shown here come from a woman between 35 and 50 years old with acute COVID-19. Both conserved end residues are part of each CDR3. The D gene is left open where the match is weak. Clone size, where shown, is once, few, many, or a class for clones that have expanded.

abundance	d_gene	len	v_gene	j_gene	CDR3aa	CDR3nt
.	TRBD2	18	TRBV10-3	TRBJ2-1	CAISELGTSGVSYNEQFF	TGTGCCATCAGTGAATTAGGGACTAGCGGGGTCTCCTACAATGAGCAGTTCTTC
.	.	15	TRBV24-1	TRBJ1-5	CATSDTTESNQPQHF	TGTGCCACCAGTGATACGACAGAGAGCAATCAGCCCCAGCATTTT
.	TRBD1	13	TRBV6-5	TRBJ1-2	CASTQPGTVGYTF	TGTGCCAGCACCCAACCGGGGACAGTTGGCTACACCTTC
.	TRBD1	15	TRBV11-2	TRBJ1-6	CASTQGQRYNSPLHF	TGTGCCAGCACTCAGGGACAGAGGTATAATTCACCCCTCCACTTT
.	TRBD1	15	TRBV6-5	TRBJ1-2	CASSLGQGAWDGYTF	TGTGCCAGCAGTCTCGGACAGGGGGCATGGGACGGCTACACCTTC
few	TRBD2	17	TRBV24-1	TRBJ2-1	CATSDLSLAGGRNEQFF	TGTGCCACCAGTGATTTGTCATTAGCGGGAGGGCGCAATGAGCAGTTCTTC
.	TRBD1	14	TRBV5-1	TRBJ1-2	CASSSTGGSNGYTF	TGCGCCAGCAGCTCCACAGGGGGAAGTAATGGCTACACCTTC
.	.	16	TRBV5-1	TRBJ2-1	CASSLAAGSSYNEQFF	TGCGCCAGCAGCTTGGCAGCAGGCTCCTCCTACAATGAGCAGTTCTTC
.	TRBD2	14	TRBV7-9	TRBJ2-2	CASSFGLGSGELFF	TGTGCCAGCAGCTTCGGACTAGGGTCGGGGGAGCTGTTTTTT
.	.	12	TRBV29-1	TRBJ1-5	CSVSNRNQPQHF	TGCAGCGTTTCTAACAGGAATCAGCCCCAGCATTTT
.	TRBD1	17	TRBV5-1	TRBJ2-5	CASSPDRGIGSEETQYF	TGCGCCAGCAGCCCGGACAGGGGAATAGGGTCTGAAGAGACCCAGTACTTC
.	TRBD2	17	TRBV4-3	TRBJ2-1	CASSQDPGTRGSLGQFF	TGCGCCAGCAGCCAAGATCCCGGGACTAGGGGAAGTTTGGGGCAGTTCTTC
once	TRBD1	16	TRBV5-4	TRBJ1-6	CASSLIIGQGHSPLHF	TGTGCCAGCAGCTTGATTATTGGACAGGGACATTCACCCCTCCACTTT
.	TRBD1	14	TRBV29-1	TRBJ1-1	CSASGQGRSTEAFF	TGCAGCGCCTCGGGACAGGGGAGGAGCACTGAAGCTTTCTTT
.	.	13	TRBV19	TRBJ2-3	CASNPDYTDTQYF	TGTGCCAGTAATCCAGACTACACAGATACGCAGTATTTT
.	.	13	TRBV5-1	TRBJ2-2	CASSAGFTGELFF	TGCGCCAGCAGCGCGGGGTTCACCGGGGAGCTGTTTTTT
.	TRBD2	16	TRBV18	TRBJ2-7	CASSPGLAGGPYEQYF	TGTGCCAGCTCACCAGGACTAGCGGGGGGGCCATACGAGCAGTACTTC
.	.	13	TRBV12-5	TRBJ1-2	CASGLQANYGYTF	TGTGCTAGTGGTTTACAGGCTAACTATGGCTACACCTTC
.	.	15	TRBV5-1	TRBJ2-1	CASSLATGTYNEQFF	TGCGCCAGCAGCTTGGCGACAGGCACCTACAATGAGCAGTTCTTC
.	TRBD1	14	TRBV19	TRBJ2-5	CASSRTGPRGTQYF	TGTGCCAGTAGTCGGACAGGGCCTCGCGGGACCCAGTACTTC
.	.	13	TRBV18	TRBJ2-4	CASSPDSKNIQYF	TGTGCCAGCTCACCGGACAGCAAAAACATTCAGTACTTC
once	.	15	TRBV6-5	TRBJ1-5	CASRIGGVGNQPQHF	TGTGCCAGCAGGATAGGGGGGGTAGGGAATCAGCCCCAGCATTTT
.	TRBD2	16	TRBV5-5	TRBJ2-1	CASSPPGLAGDAEQFF	TGTGCCAGCAGCCCACCGGGACTAGCGGGAGATGCGGAGCAGTTCTTC
.	.	13	TRBV11-2	TRBJ1-2	CASSLGPGDGYTF	TGTGCCAGCAGCTTAGGGCCGGGGGATGGCTACACCTTC
.	.	16	TRBV21-1	TRBJ2-2	CASSKVLAENTGELFF	TGTGCCAGCAGCAAAGTCCTAGCGGAGAACACCGGGGAGCTGTTTTTT
.	.	15	TRBV5-1	TRBJ2-2	CASSVEGGPTGELFF	TGCGCCAGCAGCGTCGAGGGGGGGCCCACCGGGGAGCTGTTTTTT
.	.	15	TRBV3-1/TRBV3-2	TRBJ2-7	CASSIFRQGYYEQYF	TGTGCCAGCAGCATTTTCCGGCAGGGGTACTACGAGCAGTACTTC
.	TRBD1	14	TRBV11-3	TRBJ1-5	CASSSGTGGQPQHF	TGTGCCAGCAGCTCCGGGACAGGGGGCCAGCCCCAGCATTTT
.	.	12	TRBV3-1/TRBV3-2	TRBJ2-5	CASSFPRETQYF	TGTGCCAGCAGCTTTCCCAGAGAGACCCAGTACTTC
.	.	13	TRBV12-3/TRBV12-4	TRBJ1-5	CASSLAHNQPQHF	TGTGCCAGCAGTTTAGCCCACAATCAGCCCCAGCATTTT
.	.	13	TRBV30	TRBJ1-5	CAWSKIRDGPQHF	TGTGCCTGGAGTAAGATCAGGGATGGGCCCCAGCATTTT
.	TRBD2	12	TRBV2	TRBJ2-1	CASSDWGGAQFF	TGTGCCAGCAGTGACTGGGGAGGGGCCCAGTTCTTC
.	TRBD2	15	TRBV18	TRBJ2-3	CASSPVAGVVDTQYF	TGTGCCAGCTCACCAGTAGCGGGAGTCGTAGATACGCAGTATTTT
.	TRBD2	15	TRBV5-1	TRBJ2-1	CASSYGLAGRNEQFF	TGCGCCAGCAGCTACGGACTAGCGGGGAGGAATGAGCAGTTCTTC
few	.	11	TRBV24-1	TRBJ2-3	CATSAIDTQYF	TGTGCCACCAGTGCCATAGATACGCAGTATTTT
.	.	14	TRBV15	TRBJ2-1	CATSSTAGVTEQFF	TGTGCCACCAGCAGTACCGCAGGGGTTACTGAGCAGTTCTTC
.	TRBD1	16	TRBV14	TRBJ2-1	CASSQVGTGRKNEQFF	TGTGCCAGCAGCCAAGTAGGGACAGGGAGAAAGAATGAGCAGTTCTTC
.	TRBD1	14	TRBV5-1	TRBJ1-6	CASSLQGAGIPLHF	TGCGCCAGCAGCTTGCAGGGGGCAGGGATACCCCTCCACTTT
.	TRBD1	15	TRBV5-1	TRBJ2-1	CATSPGQFTYNEQFF	TGCGCCACCTCCCCGGGACAGTTCACTTACAATGAGCAGTTCTTC
.	.	13	TRBV19	TRBJ2-1	CASSISSYNEQFF	TGTGCCAGTAGTATTTCGTCGTACAATGAGCAGTTCTTC
.	.	15	TRBV3-1/TRBV3-2	TRBJ1-1	CASSPQGMMNTEAFF	TGTGCCAGCAGCCCCCAGGGCATGATGAACACTGAAGCTTTCTTT
.	.	18	TRBV7-2	TRBJ2-5	CASSSQPGPRGSQETQYF	TGTGCCAGCAGCTCTCAACCGGGCCCCAGGGGATCCCAAGAGACCCAGTACTTC
.	TRBD1	14	TRBV3-1/TRBV3-2	TRBJ2-5	CASSVGQGWETQYF	TGTGCCAGCAGCGTCGGACAGGGTTGGGAGACCCAGTACTTC
.	.	14	TRBV5-4	TRBJ1-5	CASSADPGGQPQHF	TGTGCCAGCAGTGCCGACCCGGGAGGGCAGCCCCAGCATTTT
.	TRBD1	14	TRBV18	TRBJ2-7	CASSPETGSYEQYF	TGTGCCAGCTCACCAGAGACAGGGTCATACGAGCAGTACTTC
.	TRBD1	11	TRBV20-1	TRBJ1-2	CSALTGVGYTF	TGCAGTGCGTTAACAGGGGTAGGCTACACCTTC
.	TRBD2	17	TRBV13	TRBJ2-3	CASSLGSSGRRVDTQYF	TGTGCCAGCAGCTTAGGGAGTAGCGGGAGACGGGTAGATACGCAGTATTTT
.	TRBD2	19	TRBV7-7	TRBJ2-5	CASSLFISGSSGLQETQYF	TGTGCTAGCAGCTTATTTATTTCTGGGTCTAGCGGTCTCCAAGAGACCCAGTACTTC
.	.	15	TRBV3-1/TRBV3-2	TRBJ1-2	CASSQGGQGIGGYTF	TGTGCCAGCAGCCAAGGGGGGCAGGGGATCGGTGGCTACACCTTC
.	TRBD2	15	TRBV6-5	TRBJ2-3	CASTLAGGPKDTQYF	TGTGCCAGCACCCTAGCGGGAGGGCCTAAAGATACGCAGTATTTT
.	TRBD2	19	TRBV7-2	TRBJ2-3	CASSPYIGLGTRGTDTQYF	TGTGCCAGCAGCCCCTATATTGGCCTAGGGACTAGGGGCACAGATACGCAGTATTTT
.	TRBD1	17	TRBV5-6	TRBJ1-6	CASSLARDRGYNSPLHF	TGTGCCAGCAGCTTAGCCCGGGACAGGGGATATAATTCACCCCTCCACTTT
.	TRBD1	16	TRBV3-1/TRBV3-2	TRBJ2-5	CASSQGNRGRSETQYF	TGTGCCAGCAGCCAAGGAAACAGGGGGCGAAGTGAGACCCAGTACTTC
few	.	14	TRBV27	TRBJ1-2	CASSSSAGRNGYTF	TGTGCCAGCAGTAGTTCCGCGGGGAGGAATGGCTACACCTTC